This T cell receptor (beta chain) came from a study of blood T cell repertoires in COVID-19 (dated by TCRdb to about 2020). About the full investigation: Samples covering the acute and convalescent phases of COVID-19 were provided by collaborators in the United States, Italy and Spain. The samples were drawn from the first 160 participants of the ongoing ImmuneRACE study and from 1,254 subjects provided by 6 global collaborators. The prospective study material was composed of cDNA or gDNA derived from T cells, B-cell-depleted T cells, or PBMCs. The repertoires were released in a freely available public database intended as a resource for research on the immune response to SARS-CoV-2. Sample metadata almost always included a de-identified subject ID, COVID-19 status, age in years and sex. Where available, HLA class I and class II types were taken from metadata supplied by the sample provider and were not determined by assay-based typing. The dataset comprised deeply sampled blood TCRbeta repertoires from subjects exposed to, actively infected with, or recovered from COVID-19.

Findings and caveats that apply to the study as a whole: The quantity of clinical and demographic metadata differed by source and by participant and was supplied without curation.

The germline V gene supplies CDR1 SGHAT and CDR2 FQNNGV. At the junction V is shortened by 2 bases and J by 4 bases; bases outside the gene matches: 12. The CDR3 has 17 amino acids, counting the end cysteine and phenylalanine. The CDR3 DNA has 51 bases and is translated from base 1. As to this clone: No cognate antigen has been identified for it. Nothing much larger sits one base from this clone, and base qualities are not available.

TCRbeta CDR3 regions were amplified from genomic DNA using the immunoSEQ Assay, a bias-controlled multiplex PCR. In the original analysis: Nucleated cell counts per sample were estimated from amplification of reference gene primers within the assay. To quantify the absolute abundance of each unique TCRbeta CDR3 rearrangement, sequence reads were collapsed and filtered. Productive Simpson clonality was computed per sample as the square root of Simpson's diversity index over productive rearrangements. In TCRdb, the immuneACCESS table is reduced to in-frame sequences with V and J assigned. These tables do not hold every clone; where another copy was compared, an unresolved V gene accounts for under half, and the others remain unexplained. From that table come the V and J calls and clone size; the DNA was used to work out D and trimming. This sample gives 300,000 to 400,000 clones in total; more than 90% of them show up just once. The ten largest clones add up to roughly 3.6% of the sample.

Enrolling through a virtual design, the prospective study's participants ranged in age from roughly 18 to 95 years and lived across roughly 23 United States geographic areas. To assign participants to cohorts, the prospective study relied on clinical history that participants themselves reported in a screening survey and a study questionnaire. Exposed participants were defined as having been in contact with someone with a PCR-confirmed or clinician-diagnosed COVID-19 case within 2 weeks of study entry. In the prospective study, whole blood, serum and a nasopharyngeal or oropharyngeal swab were collected from each participant by mobile phlebotomists. Over a 2-month period, participants in the prospective study had the option of providing additional blood draws and questionnaires. Prospective study blood samples were shipped either frozen or at room temperature before DNA extraction.

The receptor chain draws on TRBV11-2 and TRBJ2-3; the junction holds 7 bases that match TRBD1. What was sequenced was PBMCs or T cells enriched from blood (not recorded which). This TCR was recovered from a woman aged 25 to 45 who had been exposed to COVID-19. The encoded CDR3 is CASSLMGQNILPDTQYF. In nucleotides, the sequence is TGTGCCAGCAGCTTAATGGGACAGAATATACTCCCAGATACGCAGTATTTT. Reference TRBV11-2 and TRBJ2-3 genes cover what lies past the CDR3, so the full variable domain is EAGVAQSPRYKIIEKRQSVAFWCNPISGHATLYWYQQILGQGPKLLIQFQNNGVVDDSQLPKDRFSAERLKGVDSTLKIQPAKLEDSAVYLCASSLMGQNILPDTQYFGPGTRLTVL.